This T cell receptor beta chain was sequenced during a study of radiotherapy plus CTLA-4 blockade in lung cancer (dated by TCRdb to 2016 to 2019). Looking at the study overall: Objective responses occurred in 15% to 20% of enrolled patients, and over 30% achieved disease control. Overall results and qualifications from the work: Early dynamic changes in blood T cell clones, together with increased serum interferon-beta after radiation, were reported as the strongest predictors of response. TCR clones derived from tumors expanded in peripheral blood after treatment with radiotherapy and ipilimumab.

In regard to this clone: No antigen is known for it. It has no much larger one-base neighbor in the sample; base qualities were not kept.

The study tested focal radiation therapy combined with CTLA-4 blockade (ipilimumab) in patients with chemo-refractory metastatic non-small-cell lung cancer. The library was made by the immunoSEQ multiplex PCR assay. In its TCRdb copy, this immuneACCESS table keeps in-frame sequences only and misses some clones. Where compared with another copy, unresolved V genes explain less than half of these, and the others have no known cause. Counted in this sample were roughly 59,000 clones; around 68% of them appeared once. Roughly 8% of the sample rests with the top ten. The input for sequencing was peripheral blood, taken from a patient treated with radiotherapy plus ipilimumab. The source of this sequence is a human donor with non-small cell lung cancer whose response to radiotherapy plus ipilimumab could not be evaluated.

The encoded CDR3 is CASRYRRTGNTEAFF. The base sequence is TGTGCCAGCAGATACCGGCGGACAGGGAACACTGAAGCTTTCTTT. The V and J genes are TRBV6-5 and TRBJ1-1; 7 central nucleotides agree with TRBD1. From the cysteine through the phenylalanine, the CDR3 covers 15 amino acids. The only DNA kept is the CDR3, 45 bases in frame from the first base. The germline V end is reduced by 6 bases and the J end by 1 base; junction bases left unmatched: 8. CDR1 and CDR2 are read off the germline V gene as MNHEY and SVGAGI.